Each of the 31 T cell receptor beta chains below was sequenced from the same sample in a study of T cells in Graves' hyperthyroidism and ophthalmopathy. TCR beta CDR3 region amplification was performed from RNA transcripts. HTBI primers were employed in a first-round RT-PCR of the TCR CDR3. A single record per CDR3 protein comes from TCRdb applying MiXCR to the multiplex PCR reads. In the table there are hundreds of thousands of distinct CDR3 sequences, 15% to 20% of which are singletons. Material: blood. Source of these receptors: a man aged 40-49 years with Graves' ophthalmopathy.

The chain employs TRBV12-3 or TRBV12-4 and TRBJ2-1; 7 nucleotides align to TRBD1. The V gene end was trimmed by 4 bases and the J gene end by 3 bases; junction bases not matched to a gene: 15. The length of the CDR3 is 18 residues. CDR3 nucleotide sequence: TGTGCCAGCAGTTCTTCACAGGGGATTTCCCAAAACTACAATGAGCAGTTCTTC. It yields the protein CASSSSQGISQNYNEQFF.

In its sample, this clonotype was seen a few times. This chain joins TRBV27 and TRBJ1-2; 8 nucleotides align to TRBD1. The length of the CDR3 is 15 residues. The V gene end was trimmed by 7 bases and the J gene end by 4 bases; junction bases not matched to a gene: 11. Germline CDR1 and CDR2: MNHEY and SMNVEV (reference sequence). The CDR3 DNA is TGTGCCAGCACTCTCAGGGGGCTTGAGGGCTATGGCTACACCTTC. Amino acids: CASTLRGLEGYGYTF.

The sample holds a few counts of this clonotype. The CDR3, as DNA: TGTGCCAGCAGTGTCCGGACTCAAAGAGGGGATTACAATGAGCAGTTCTTC. Amino acid sequence: CASSVRTQRGDYNEQFF. The chain has TRBV27 and TRBJ2-1, with D perhaps TRBD1 or TRBD2 (5 bases each). Germline V gene data show CDR1 as MNHEY and CDR2 as SMNVEV (reference sequence). The germline V and J ends were trimmed by 5 bases and 4 bases, with 21 bases remaining between them. There are 17 residues in the CDR3.

In this sample, this clonotype turned up many times. The chain couples TRBV12-3 or TRBV12-4 to TRBJ2-5, with 9 bases lining up with TRBD1. The V gene end was trimmed by 4 bases and the J gene end by 4 bases; junction bases not matched to a gene: 10. CDR3 size: 16 residues. CDR3 loop: CASSSGTGRVSETQYF. The CDR3 bases are TGTGCCAGCAGTTCGGGGACAGGGAGAGTCTCAGAGACCCAGTACTTC.

This chain uses TRBV6-2 or TRBV6-3 with TRBJ2-6; D may be TRBD2 (7 bases). Trimming shortened V by 8 bases and J by 0 bases, and 20 bases separated the two germline ends. CDR3 length: 18 amino acids. CDR1 MNHEY and CDR2 SVGEGT come from the germline V gene. The CDR3 coding sequence is TGTGCCAGCGGTCAACTGAGGAGGGGGGGCTCTGGGGCCAACGTCCTGACTTTC. It is translated as CASGQLRRGGSGANVLTF.

This clonotype has just a few counts. V usage is TRBV20-1 and J usage is TRBJ2-5; the D call may be TRBD1 or TRBD2 (7 bases each). The CDR3 covers 11 residues. Trimming stripped 7 bases from V and 4 bases from J, with 10 bases between. The germline CDR1 and CDR2 sequences are DFQATT and SNEGSKA (reference sequence). The CDR3 DNA sequence: TGCAGTGTCAGGGGGGGAGAGACCCAGTACTTC. It yields the protein CSVRGGETQYF.

This clonotype was counted many times. V and J are TRBV20-1 and TRBJ2-1; 9 positions agree with TRBD2. Germline V gene data show CDR1 as DFQATT and CDR2 as SNEGSKA (reference sequence). This CDR3 is 16 amino acids long. The trim removed 6 bases at V and 7 bases at J, leaving 16 bases unmatched. CDR3 sequence (DNA): TGCAGTGCGCCCGAGCCCGCGGGACTAGCTAAAAATGAGCAGTTCTTC. Translating gives CSAPEPAGLAKNEQFF.

The gene calls are TRBV10-3 and TRBJ2-5; D might be TRBD2 (5 bases). The CDR3 runs to 12 residues. From germline, CDR1 is ENHRY and CDR2 SYGVKD. Trimming left V 2 bases short and J 14 bases short, with 15 bases between. The CDR3 loop is CAISEAGSRGYF. DNA for the CDR3: TGTGCCATCAGTGAGGCGGGCAGCCGAGGTTACTTC.

This clonotype was picked up many times. The chain joins TRBV3-1 to TRBJ1-1; possibly TRBD1 for D (6 bases). The CDR3 consists of 14 residues. Germline-derived CDR1 and CDR2 are LGHDT and YNNKEL (reference sequence). Trimming stripped 1 base from V and 2 bases from J, with 8 bases between. CDR3 in amino acids: CASSQATGNTEAFF. The DNA of the CDR3 is TGTGCCAGCAGCCAAGCGACAGGAAACACTGAAGCTTTCTTT.

DNA of the CDR3: TGCAGTGCTAGAGAGCGGACAGGGGGCATATCCCCCTATGGCTACACCTTC. Protein sequence: CSARERTGGISPYGYTF. The gene calls are TRBV20-1 and TRBJ1-2; TRBD1 matches at 11 bases. Trimming removed 0 bases from V and 4 bases from J; junction bases left unmatched: 10. This CDR3 contains 17 residues. CDR1 and CDR2 (germline): DFQATT, SNEGSKA (reference sequence).

This clonotype occurred many times. As DNA, the CDR3 is TGTGCCAGCAGCTTACGCGGGGGGGCGTTTTTGGAGACCCAGTACTTC. Its protein is CASSLRGGAFLETQYF. V is TRBV11-2 and J is TRBJ2-5; 9 nucleotides align to TRBD2. Per germline, CDR1 SGHAT and CDR2 FQNNGV. The V segment lost 2 bases and the J segment 5 bases; nucleotides outside the gene matches: 9. The CDR3 length is 16 residues.

This clonotype was seen more than once but under ten times. The V call is TRBV5-6, the J call TRBJ2-1, with a weak D call TRBD1 (6 bases). Germline V gene sequence: CDR1 SGHDT, CDR2 YYEEEE. With 0 bases removed from V and 6 bases from J, the gap between germline ends came to 10 bases. The CDR3 extends over 14 amino acids. This chain's CDR3 is CASSLGQAFNEQFF. The CDR3 nucleotides are TGTGCCAGCAGCTTGGGACAGGCGTTCAATGAGCAGTTCTTC.

The chain combines TRBV30 with TRBJ1-2, with no clear D. Trimming left V 0 bases short and J 1 base short, with 6 bases between. CDR1 is GTSNPN, CDR2 SVGIG, per germline (reference sequence). The CDR3 contains 13 residues. CDR3: CAWSVGINYGYTF. CDR3 sequence (DNA): TGTGCCTGGAGTGTAGGGATTAACTATGGCTACACCTTC.

V gene TRBV7-3 combines with J gene TRBJ2-5; possibly TRBD2 for D (7 bases). Trimming cost V 4 bases and J 4 bases, with 16 bases left between them. This CDR3 contains 15 residues. Germline CDR1 is SGHTA and CDR2 is FQGTGA. The CDR3 DNA reads as TGTGCCAGCAGCTCCCTTAGGGGGGGGCGAGAGACCCAGTACTTC. It codes for CASSSLRGGRETQYF.

This clonotype was seen ten or more times. This chain joins TRBV20-1 and TRBJ2-7; TRBD2 matches 9 bases. Germline V CDR1 and CDR2: DFQATT, SNEGSKA (reference sequence). The CDR3 is made up of 15 amino acids. The junction had 6 bases not matched to a gene; V was cut back by 1 base and J by 2 bases. CDR3 amino acids: CSARGQREATYEQYF. The CDR3 DNA sequence: TGCAGTGCTAGAGGCCAGCGGGAGGCGACCTACGAGCAGTACTTC.

The rearrangement joins TRBV5-1 to TRBJ1-6; D is possibly TRBD1 (5 bases). This CDR3 is built from 13 residues. Germline CDR1 reads SGHRS; CDR2 reads YFSETQ. Deletions cut 0 bases from V and 12 bases from J, with 10 bases between. CDR3 in amino acids: CASSLEWGRPLHF. DNA for the CDR3: TGCGCCAGCAGCTTGGAGTGGGGGAGACCCCTCCACTTT.

The chain uses TRBV6-1 and TRBJ1-1; the D is unclear. CDR1 and CDR2 from the germline V gene are MNHNS and SASEGT. Trimming cost V 3 bases and J 3 bases, with 14 bases left between them. CDR3 length: 15 residues. DNA for the CDR3: TGTGCCAGCAGTGAGGTAGGGCAGAAGGACACTGAAGCTTTCTTT. It codes for CASSEVGQKDTEAFF.

This clonotype was detected many times. This chain joins TRBV20-1 and TRBJ2-7; D remains unclear. Germline V lookup: CDR1 DFQATT, CDR2 SNEGSKA (reference sequence). V was trimmed by 0 bases and J by 3 bases, leaving 15 bases between them. The CDR3 consists of 15 residues. CDR3 bases: TGCAGTGCTAGAGACCCTGCCTGGAGTAACTACGAGCAGTACTTC. It is translated as CSARDPAWSNYEQYF.

A few counts support this clonotype. The chain joins TRBV30 to TRBJ2-4; the D is unclear. This CDR3 spans 13 amino acids. Germline V lookup: CDR1 GTSNPN, CDR2 SVGIG (reference sequence). Trimming shortened V by 0 bases and J by 8 bases, and 11 bases separated the two germline ends. In DNA, the CDR3 is TGTGCCTGGAGTGTCGAGAGTAGGGACATTCAGTACTTC. It specifies CAWSVESRDIQYF.

The V and J genes are TRBV20-1 and TRBJ2-1; 12 bases are a match to TRBD2. V gave up 5 bases and J gave up 8 bases; unmatched junction bases: 10. This CDR3 has 15 residues. The V gene's germline CDR1 is DFQATT and CDR2 SNEGSKA (reference sequence). CDR3 DNA: TGCAGTGCTCCGCGACTAGCGGGAGTAGTCCATGAGCAGTTCTTC. It encodes CSAPRLAGVVHEQFF.

The V gene is TRBV19, the J gene TRBJ1-1; TRBD1 aligns across 9 bases. Germline loops: CDR1 LNHDA, CDR2 SQIVND (reference sequence). V lost 5 bases and J lost 3; bases outside the gene matches: 13. The CDR3 length is 17 residues. The DNA of the CDR3 is TGTGCCAGTAGTCCGGGACAGGGAACGGTGTGGGACACTGAAGCTTTCTTT. Amino acid sequence: CASSPGQGTVWDTEAFF.

This rearrangement joins TRBV7-9 to TRBJ2-1; no definite D call. Trimming took 3 bases from V and 9 from J, leaving 6 bases between them. The CDR3 contains 11 residues. The germline gives CDR1 SEHNR, CDR2 FQNEAQ (reference sequence). In DNA, the CDR3 is TGTGCCAGCAGCTTTCGGAGTGAGCAGTTCTTC. Protein: CASSFRSEQFF.

To note about this clonotype: Germline and junction disagree at one end, which may indicate a read error. The chain uses TRBV4-1 and TRBJ2-7; D gene uncertain. This CDR3 spans 15 amino acids. From germline, CDR1 is MGHRA and CDR2 YSYEKL. The CDR3 DNA reads as TGTGCCAGCAGCCGCTCCCCCGGAACGTCCTACGAGCAGTACTTC. This translates into CASSRSPGTSYEQYF.

This clonotype was seen repeatedly, ten times or more. The chain recombines TRBV2 with TRBJ1-1, with a weak D call TRBD1 (6 bases). The V end was cut by 3 bases, the J end by 7 bases, with 12 bases between. Germline V CDR1 and CDR2: SNHLY, FYNNEI. The CDR3 is made up of 13 amino acids. The CDR3 region is CASSDRARGEAFF. The CDR3 DNA sequence: TGTGCCAGCAGTGACAGGGCCAGGGGTGAAGCTTTCTTT.

There are a few counts of this clonotype. The V and J genes are TRBV30 and TRBJ2-5; 8 nucleotides line up with TRBD2. CDR3 length: 13 amino acids. The ends lost 2 bases at V and 12 bases at J; junction bases unmatched: 11. The germline gives CDR1 GTSNPN, CDR2 SVGIG (reference sequence). The CDR3 bases are TGTGCCTGGAGTTATGGTACTAGCGGTAGGGAGTACTTC. Its translation: CAWSYGTSGREYF.

The CDR3 DNA is TGTGCCAGCAGCGCGGCACAAGGGCCGAACACCGGGGAGCTGTTTTTT. This translates into CASSAAQGPNTGELFF. The rearrangement joins TRBV9 to TRBJ2-2; D is ambiguous. This CDR3 spans 16 amino acids. Germline V gene data show CDR1 as SGDLS and CDR2 as YYNGEE. Deletions cut 3 bases from V and 0 bases from J, with 12 bases between.

V is TRBV27 and J is TRBJ2-2; D not resolved. Germline V CDR1 and CDR2: MNHEY, SMNVEV (reference sequence). With 2 bases removed from V and 1 base from J, the gap between germline ends came to 8 bases. This CDR3 region has 15 residues. The CDR3 DNA reads as TGTGCCAGCAGTTTAGCAGCAGGGAACACCGGGGAGCTGTTTTTT. Its translation is CASSLAAGNTGELFF.

The sample holds many counts of this clonotype. This rearrangement joins TRBV7-8 to TRBJ2-3, with 8 bases fitting TRBD2. Germline trimming cut 1 base from V and 0 bases from J; bases unmatched to any gene: 21. The CDR3 length is 22 residues. The V gene's germline CDR1 is SGHVS and CDR2 FQNEAQ. The CDR3 protein is CASSLVLSPNTRGGYSTDTQYF. The DNA for the CDR3 is TGTGCCAGCAGCTTAGTCCTCTCACCCAACACTCGGGGGGGCTATAGCACAGATACGCAGTATTTT.

This clonotype showed up just a few times. This chain joins TRBV13 and TRBJ1-5; TRBD1 agrees at 8 bases. The J segment lost 6 bases and the V segment lost 3 bases, leaving 4 bases of the junction unmatched. This CDR3 region has 14 residues. The germline CDR1 and CDR2 sequences are PRHDT and FYEKMQ (reference sequence). CDR3 DNA: TGTGCCAGCAGCTTTCGCAGGGGGCTTCAGCCCCAGCATTTT. Translated, it gives CASSFRRGLQPQHF.

This clonotype was observed a few times. The rearrangement joins TRBV30 to TRBJ2-2; weak D call: TRBD1 (6 bases). Trimming took off 2 bases at V and 1 base at J, with 11 bases between the two ends. CDR3 length: 15 amino acids. From germline, CDR1 is GTSNPN and CDR2 SVGIG (reference sequence). This chain's CDR3 is CAWSPPDRNTGELFF. In DNA form, the CDR3 reads TGTGCCTGGAGTCCCCCGGACAGGAACACCGGGGAGCTGTTTTTT.

The chain combines TRBV7-9 with TRBJ1-1; no reliable D call. Germline V gene lookup returns CDR1 SEHNR and CDR2 FQNEAQ (reference sequence). The CDR3 is made up of 15 amino acids. V was trimmed by 1 base and J by 0 bases, leaving 9 bases between them. CDR3 in DNA: TGTGCCAGCAGCTTAGGTGGGCCGCTGAACACTGAAGCTTTCTTT. The encoded protein is CASSLGGPLNTEAFF.